This T cell receptor (beta chain) is from a study of blood T cells in healthy people across ages. Study in general: T cells yielded about one barcoded beta molecule per two cells through template switching.

Then a second PCR, running about 6 to 11 cycles, was carried out with a sample-barcoded 5' primer and a J-beta primer mix. TCRdb reprocessed the 5' RACE reads with MiXCR, giving one entry per CDR3 protein. The profile shows hundreds of thousands of distinct CDR3 sequences, more than 20% of them singletons. CDR1 SGHTA and CDR2 FQGNSA come from the germline V gene. The CDR3 sequence is 13 residues long. V was cut by 5 bases and J by 2 bases, with 10 bases left in between. Those donating, healthy Caucasian individuals from Russia, were aged roughly 6 to 90. Study-level findings and limits: Estimates of diversity drawn from one million T cells were considered underestimates.

Concerning this clonotype itself: The target antigen is unknown.

This sequence joins TRBV7-2 and TRBJ2-7; no clear D gene. This sequence was found in a man in his 70s in good health. Material: blood. CDR3 DNA: TGTGCCAGCAGCAGAAGAGAGCCCTACGAGCAGTACTTC. Amino acids: CASSRREPYEQYF.